The source of this TCR beta chain is a study of metastatic and nonmetastatic thyroid tumors. Every patient underwent thyroid surgery untreated. The V gene's germline CDR1 is SGHRS and CDR2 YFSETQ. The CDR3 has 15 amino acids. The germline V and J ends were trimmed by 2 bases and 1 base, with 13 bases remaining between them. TCRdb used MiXCR to call clones anew from the PCR reads. There are approximately 23,000 clones in the sample; less than 45% occur only once, and about a fifth lies in the top ten. The sample taken for sequencing was blood. The rearrangement links TRBV5-1 to TRBJ2-7, with D possibly TRBD1 on 6 matching bases. The clonotype was recovered from a male donor with papillary thyroid cancer or a benign thyroid nodule (not recorded which). Some clones in this sample may be carry-over from other donors' samples. The CDR3 sequence is CASSLEQGASYEQYF. In DNA, the CDR3 is TGCGCCAGCAGCTTAGAACAGGGTGCTTCCTACGAGCAGTACTTC.